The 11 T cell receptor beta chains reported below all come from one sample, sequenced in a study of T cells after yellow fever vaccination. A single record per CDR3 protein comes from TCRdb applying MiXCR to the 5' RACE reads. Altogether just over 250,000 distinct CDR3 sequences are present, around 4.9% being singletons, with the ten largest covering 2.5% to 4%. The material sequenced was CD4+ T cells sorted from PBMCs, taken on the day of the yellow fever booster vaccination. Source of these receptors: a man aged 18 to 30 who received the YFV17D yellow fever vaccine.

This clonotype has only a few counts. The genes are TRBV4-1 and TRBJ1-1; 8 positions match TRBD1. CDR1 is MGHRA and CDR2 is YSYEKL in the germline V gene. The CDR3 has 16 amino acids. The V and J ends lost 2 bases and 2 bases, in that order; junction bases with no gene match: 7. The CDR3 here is CASSQTPGQVNTEAFF. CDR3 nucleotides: TGCGCCAGCAGCCAAACACCGGGACAGGTTAACACTGAAGCTTTCTTT.

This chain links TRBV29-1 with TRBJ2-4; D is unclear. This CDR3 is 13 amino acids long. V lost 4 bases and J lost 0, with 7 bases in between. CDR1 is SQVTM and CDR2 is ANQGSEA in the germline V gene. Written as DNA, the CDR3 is TGCAGCGTTGTTGAACTAGCCAAAAACATTCAGTACTTC. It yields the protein CSVVELAKNIQYF.

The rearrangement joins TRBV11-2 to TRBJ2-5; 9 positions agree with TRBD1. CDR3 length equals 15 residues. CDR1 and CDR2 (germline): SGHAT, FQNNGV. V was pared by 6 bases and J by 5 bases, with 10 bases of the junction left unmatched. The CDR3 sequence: CASRQNRGPRETQYF. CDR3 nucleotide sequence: TGTGCCAGCAGACAAAACAGGGGGCCGAGGGAGACCCAGTACTTC.

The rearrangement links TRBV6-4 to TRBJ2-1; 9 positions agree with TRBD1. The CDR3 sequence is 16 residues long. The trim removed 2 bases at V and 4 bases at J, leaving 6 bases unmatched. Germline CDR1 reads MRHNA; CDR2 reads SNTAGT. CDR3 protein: CASSDPTGGLYNEQFF. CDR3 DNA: TGTGCCAGCAGTGACCCAACAGGGGGCCTTTACAATGAGCAGTTCTTC.

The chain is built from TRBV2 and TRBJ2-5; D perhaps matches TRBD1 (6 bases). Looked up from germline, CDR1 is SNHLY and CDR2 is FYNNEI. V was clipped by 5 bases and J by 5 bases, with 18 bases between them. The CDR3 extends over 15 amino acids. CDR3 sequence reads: CASSPGPAGVETQYF. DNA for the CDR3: TGTGCCAGCAGTCCGGGACCAGCAGGGGTCGAGACCCAGTACTTC.

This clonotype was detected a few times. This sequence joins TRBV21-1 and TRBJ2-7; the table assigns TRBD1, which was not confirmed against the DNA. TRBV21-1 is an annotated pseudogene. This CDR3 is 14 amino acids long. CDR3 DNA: TGTGCCAGCAGCAAAGGTGGGACAGGGAACGAGCAGTACTTC. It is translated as CASSKGGTGNEQYF.

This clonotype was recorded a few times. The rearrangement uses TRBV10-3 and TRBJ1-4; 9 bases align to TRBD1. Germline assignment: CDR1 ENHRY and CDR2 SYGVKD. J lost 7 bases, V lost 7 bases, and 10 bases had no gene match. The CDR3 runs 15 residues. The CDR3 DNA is TGTGCCATCATTAGACGGACAGGGGTTATTGAAAAACTGTTTTTT. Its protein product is CAIIRRTGVIEKLFF.

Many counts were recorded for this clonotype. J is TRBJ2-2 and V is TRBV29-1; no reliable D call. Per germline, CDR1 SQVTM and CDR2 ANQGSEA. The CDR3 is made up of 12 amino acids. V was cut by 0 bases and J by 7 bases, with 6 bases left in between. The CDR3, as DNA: TGCAGCGTTGAAGATCGGGTCGGGGAGCTGTTTTTT. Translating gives CSVEDRVGELFF.

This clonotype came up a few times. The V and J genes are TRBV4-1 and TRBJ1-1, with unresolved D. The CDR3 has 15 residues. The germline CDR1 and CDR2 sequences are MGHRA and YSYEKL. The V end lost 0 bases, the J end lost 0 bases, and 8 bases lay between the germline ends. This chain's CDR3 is CASSQDRSMNTEAFF. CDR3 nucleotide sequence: TGCGCCAGCAGCCAAGATCGATCGATGAACACTGAAGCTTTCTTT.

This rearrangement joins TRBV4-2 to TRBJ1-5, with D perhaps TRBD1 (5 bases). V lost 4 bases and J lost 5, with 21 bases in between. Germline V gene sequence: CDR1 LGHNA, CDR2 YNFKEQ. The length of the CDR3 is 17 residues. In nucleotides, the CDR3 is TGTGCCAGCAGCCGATTCCCGCCAGACAGCGGCGATCAGCCCCAGCATTTT. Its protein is CASSRFPPDSGDQPQHF.

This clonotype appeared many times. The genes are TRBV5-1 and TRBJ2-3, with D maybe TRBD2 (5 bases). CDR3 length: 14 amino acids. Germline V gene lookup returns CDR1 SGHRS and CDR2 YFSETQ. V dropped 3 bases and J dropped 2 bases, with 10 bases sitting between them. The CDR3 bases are TGCGCCAGCAGCTCCCGGGAACACACAGATACGCAGTATTTT. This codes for CASSSREHTDTQYF.